The 26 T cell receptor beta chains reported below all come from one sample, sequenced in a study of blood T cell repertoires in COVID-19. The table came from immunoSEQ multiplex PCR; TCRdb's copy has only in-frame clones and leaves some out. The sample carries roughly 250,000 clones, around nine tenths recorded once. Sample: peripheral blood. The receptors come from a woman between 40 and 50 years old who had recovered from COVID-19.

The V gene is TRBV24-1, the J gene TRBJ2-3; TRBD1 might be the D (6 bases). Per the germline V gene, CDR1 is KGHDR and CDR2 is SFDVKD. V gave up 9 bases and J gave up 4 bases, with 16 bases separating them. The CDR3 contains 14 residues. This CDR3 is CATSETGPADTQYF. CDR3 nucleotide sequence: TGTGCCACCTCAGAGACAGGCCCGGCAGATACGCAGTATTTT.

The chain joins TRBV7-6 to TRBJ2-2, with 7 bases identical to TRBD2. The CDR3 runs to 16 residues. V was clipped by 2 bases and J by 2 bases; unmatched bases: 5. Germline CDR1 is SGHVS and CDR2 is FNYEAQ. The CDR3 region is CASSLIGGYNTGELFF. The CDR3 DNA is TGTGCCAGCAGCTTAATCGGGGGGTACAACACCGGGGAGCTGTTTTTT.

This sequence joins TRBV28 and TRBJ2-3; D not resolved. Germline values: CDR1 MDHEN, CDR2 SYDVKM. CDR3 size: 13 residues. Trimming stripped 6 bases from V and 0 bases from J, with 7 bases between. The CDR3 nucleotides are TGTGCCAGCAGCCCAACTAGCACAGATACGCAGTATTTT. Translated, it gives CASSPTSTDTQYF.

The chain joins TRBV3-1 (or the pseudogene TRBV3-2) to TRBJ2-1, with D possibly TRBD2 on 5 matching bases. Trimming pared 4 bases from V and 8 bases from J, leaving 12 bases between. The CDR3 covers 13 residues. Germline V gene data show CDR1 as LGHDT and CDR2 as YNNKEL (reference sequence). In DNA, the CDR3 is TGTGCCAGCAGCCCCTGGGCCGGGGATGAGCAGTTCTTC. This sequence encodes CASSPWAGDEQFF.

The chain couples TRBV9 to TRBJ1-2, with D possibly TRBD1 on 6 matching bases. V dropped 4 bases and J dropped 3 bases, with 19 bases sitting between them. In germline, CDR1 is SGDLS, CDR2 YYNGEE. The length of the CDR3 is 16 residues. Here the CDR3 DNA reads TGTGCCAGCAGCCCCGACTCTGCAGGGGATTACTATGGCTACACCTTC. Amino acids: CASSPDSAGDYYGYTF.

The gene calls are TRBV19 and TRBJ2-5; D might be TRBD2 (6 bases). Trimming pared 0 bases from V and 5 bases from J, leaving 13 bases between. Looked up from germline, CDR1 is LNHDA and CDR2 is SQIVND (reference sequence). The CDR3 length is 15 residues. This chain's CDR3 is CASSIEPGEEETQYF. The CDR3 nucleotides read TGTGCCAGTAGTATAGAACCGGGAGAGGAGGAGACCCAGTACTTC.

V is TRBV3-1 (or the pseudogene TRBV3-2) and J is TRBJ2-5; maybe TRBD2 (5 bases). Trimming left V 0 bases short and J 5 bases short, with 13 bases between. Per germline, CDR1 LGHDT and CDR2 YNNKEL (reference sequence). This CDR3 region has 15 residues. The CDR3 nucleotides are TGTGCCAGCAGCCAAGATAATGCGGGTGGGGAGACCCAGTACTTC. Its translation is CASSQDNAGGETQYF.

The chain joins TRBV19 to TRBJ1-4; no reliable D call. Per the germline V gene, CDR1 is LNHDA and CDR2 is SQIVND (reference sequence). Trimming pared 3 bases from V and 0 bases from J, leaving 8 bases between. The CDR3 covers 15 residues. CDR3 sequence: CASSMIQTTNEKLFF. CDR3 coding DNA: TGTGCCAGTAGTATGATACAGACAACTAATGAAAAACTGTTTTTT.

In its sample, this clone was seen a few times. V is TRBV30 and J is TRBJ1-6; unclear D gene. There are 15 residues in the CDR3. The germline V gene encodes CDR1 GTSNPN and CDR2 SVGIG (reference sequence). Deletions cut 7 bases from V and 0 bases from J, with 13 bases between. Here the CDR3 DNA reads TGTGCCTTCAAGGTGGGGAGCTCCTATAATTCACCCCTCCACTTT. It is translated as CAFKVGSSYNSPLHF.

As regards this clone: Germline is not matched at one junction end, which may reflect a read error. This chain connects TRBV7-7 to TRBJ2-5, with TRBD2 matching 8 bases. The CDR3 has 15 amino acids. The V gene's germline CDR1 is SSHAT and CDR2 FNYEAQ (reference sequence). In DNA form, the CDR3 reads TGTGCTAGCAGCCCTCTACGGGGGGGCAAAGAGACCCAGTACTTC. Protein: CASSPLRGGKETQYF.

The V gene is TRBV7-2, the J gene TRBJ1-5, with a weak D call TRBD1 (6 bases). V lost 5 bases and J lost 3, with 17 bases in between. Germline V gives CDR1 SGHTA, CDR2 FQGNSA. The CDR3 runs to 16 residues. The CDR3 protein is CASSPRGVGLNQPQHF. The CDR3, as DNA: TGTGCCAGCAGCCCCAGGGGCGTCGGGCTCAATCAGCCCCAGCATTTT.

V gene TRBV7-8 combines with J gene TRBJ2-7, with 7 bases lining up with TRBD2. Germline CDR1 reads SGHVS; CDR2 reads FQNEAQ. The CDR3 covers 18 residues. V shed 1 base and J 1 base; nucleotides not matched to a gene: 13. The CDR3 sequence: CASSLGALLAEISYEQYF. As DNA, the CDR3 is TGTGCCAGCAGCTTAGGTGCCCTTCTAGCGGAAATATCCTACGAGCAGTACTTC.

The chain uses TRBV24-1 and TRBJ1-5; 8 bases are shared with TRBD1. Germline lookup yields CDR1 KGHDR and CDR2 SFDVKD. The CDR3 is made up of 15 amino acids. V trimming: 7 bases; J trimming: 4 bases; junction bases outside the gene matches: 8. The CDR3 nucleotides are TGTGCCACCAGCTCCGGGACAGGTATTAATCAGCCCCAGCATTTT. Amino acid sequence: CATSSGTGINQPQHF.

The J gene is TRBJ2-3, the V gene TRBV28, with TRBD2 matching 8 bases. This CDR3 contains 18 residues. Germline loops: CDR1 MDHEN, CDR2 SYDVKM. With 7 bases clipped from V and 0 bases from J, the junction kept 15 bases outside the gene matches. The chain's CDR3 is CASNPGGVPLTSTDTQYF. The CDR3 nucleotides read TGTGCCAGCAACCCGGGGGGGGTCCCCTTAACTAGCACAGATACGCAGTATTTT.

The chain employs TRBV5-4 and TRBJ2-3, with no clear D. Germline V CDR1 and CDR2: SGHNT, YYREEE (reference sequence). Trimming pared 0 bases from V and 8 bases from J, leaving 22 bases between. The CDR3 is 17 residues long. The CDR3 region is CASSLEVGRPVVGTQYF. The CDR3 DNA sequence: TGTGCCAGCAGCTTGGAAGTCGGCAGGCCCGTGGTGGGTACGCAGTATTTT.

The gene calls are TRBV3-1 (or the pseudogene TRBV3-2) and TRBJ2-7; perhaps TRBD2 as D (6 bases). The CDR3 covers 16 residues. Germline V gene sequence: CDR1 LGHDT, CDR2 YNNKEL (reference sequence). Between the trimmed V and J ends, which lost 0 bases and 4 bases, there was a span of 16 bases. The DNA for the CDR3 is TGTGCCAGCAGCCAAGATATCCGGGAGATCCATTACGAGCAGTACTTC. As protein: CASSQDIREIHYEQYF.

This clone was recorded only once. The chain combines TRBV7-8 with TRBJ1-1; 10 bases are shared with TRBD1. This CDR3 is 14 amino acids long. The junction had 3 bases not matched to a gene; V was cut back by 5 bases and J by 3 bases. Germline loops: CDR1 SGHVS, CDR2 FQNEAQ. The DNA of the CDR3 is TGTGCCAGCAGCCGGACAGGGGGGGACACTGAAGCTTTCTTT. As protein: CASSRTGGDTEAFF.

The V call is TRBV6-6, the J call TRBJ1-1; D is undetermined. V was trimmed by 6 bases and J by 0 bases, leaving 29 bases between them. Germline-derived CDR1 and CDR2 are MNHNY and SVGAGI (reference sequence). This CDR3 has 20 residues. In DNA, the CDR3 is TGTGCCAGCAGCTACACTACCGACCAGGAAGCTAGCCTTTTGAACACTGAAGCTTTCTTT. It translates to CASSYTTDQEASLLNTEAFF.

The chain recombines TRBV7-2 with TRBJ2-2; no clear D gene. Germline CDR1 and CDR2: SGHTA and FQGNSA. Between the trimmed V and J ends, which lost 1 base and 7 bases, there was a span of 10 bases. CDR3 size: 14 residues. As DNA, the CDR3 is TGTGCCAGCAGCTTAGACCCACGCTACGGGGAGCTGTTTTTT. It translates to CASSLDPRYGELFF. Full variable domain (missing parts from reference TRBV7-2 and TRBJ2-2): GAGVSQSPSNKVTEKGKDVELRCDPISGHTALYWYRQSLGQGLEFLIYFQGNSAPDKSGLPSDRFSAERTGGSVSTLTIQRTQQEDSAVYLCASSLDPRYGELFFGEGSRLTVL.

In its sample, this clone was seen a few times. The chain recombines TRBV5-1 with TRBJ2-2; the D is unclear. With 1 base removed from V and 4 bases from J, the gap between germline ends came to 8 bases. The CDR3 loop spans 14 amino acids. Germline assignment: CDR1 SGHRS and CDR2 YFSETQ. CDR3: CASSLNIGTGELFF. CDR3 in DNA: TGCGCCAGCAGCTTGAATATCGGCACCGGGGAGCTGTTTTTT.

The chain has TRBV6-5 and TRBJ2-5; 8 positions agree with TRBD1. Germline V lookup: CDR1 MNHEY, CDR2 SVGAGI. The CDR3 contains 14 residues. The J segment lost 4 bases and the V segment lost 2 bases, leaving 3 bases of the junction unmatched. CDR3 sequence reads: CASSYQGQGETQYF. DNA for the CDR3: TGTGCCAGCAGTTACCAAGGACAGGGAGAGACCCAGTACTTC.

V usage is TRBV7-2 and J usage is TRBJ2-5, with 11 bases matching TRBD2. The CDR3 is made up of 15 amino acids. CDR1 is SGHTA, CDR2 FQGNSA, per germline. The ends lost 4 bases at V and 5 bases at J; junction bases unmatched: 6. CDR3 bases: TGTGCCAGCAGCTCTAGCGGGAGGCCGGGGGAGACCCAGTACTTC. Protein: CASSSSGRPGETQYF.

V and J are TRBV3-1 (or the pseudogene TRBV3-2) and TRBJ1-2; 8 bases align to TRBD1. Per germline, CDR1 LGHDT and CDR2 YNNKEL (reference sequence). The CDR3 runs 15 residues. V shed 3 bases and J 0 bases; nucleotides not matched to a gene: 3. The CDR3 DNA reads as TGTGCCAGCAGCCATCTGGACAGGGCTAACTATGGCTACACCTTC. This encodes CASSHLDRANYGYTF.

In its sample, this clone was seen a few times. V gene TRBV2 combines with J gene TRBJ2-3; 9 positions match TRBD2. Germline CDR1 and CDR2: SNHLY and FYNNEI. V lost 1 base to trimming and J lost 5 bases; unmatched junction nucleotides: 1. The CDR3 runs to 14 residues. CDR3 DNA sequence: TGTGCCAGCAGTGAAGAGCGGGAGGTAGATACGCAGTATTTT. This encodes CASSEEREVDTQYF.

The J gene is TRBJ1-5, the V gene TRBV7-8, with D maybe TRBD1 (5 bases). This CDR3 comprises 16 residues. Trimming cost V 5 bases and J 8 bases, with 22 bases left between them. Germline CDR1 is SGHVS and CDR2 is FQNEAQ. The CDR3 bases are TGTGCCAGCAGCCCAAACGGAGCGGGACGCTTGGAGCCCCAGCATTTT. This codes for CASSPNGAGRLEPQHF.

The chain links TRBV30 to TRBJ1-2; TRBD1 aligns across 8 bases. CDR3 size: 13 residues. Per germline, CDR1 GTSNPN and CDR2 SVGIG (reference sequence). V gave up 2 bases and J gave up 5 bases; unmatched junction bases: 4. The CDR3 coding sequence is TGTGCCTGGAGTCCCCGGGACAGGTATGGCTACACCTTC. Protein: CAWSPRDRYGYTF.